Listed below are T cell receptor beta chains from one sample, sequenced in a study of T cell responses to AZD1222 COVID-19 vaccine. TCRdb keeps only in-frame clones here, not all; method: immunoSEQ multiplex PCR. The data show about 110,000 clones, approximately 90% seen once. Material: peripheral blood, obtained on day 0 of AZD1222 vaccination. These receptors all come from an adult in good health. CDR3s include the opening cysteine and the closing phenylalanine or tryptophan. The D gene is left open where the match is weak. The listing skips clone size in some rows; elsewhere it reads once, few, many or a size class.

v_call,j_call,d_call,clone_size,cdr3_nt,cdr3_aa
TRBV29-1,TRBJ2-3,TRBD2,.,TGCAGCGTCCTCCCTACTAGCGGAAGCACAGATACGCAGTATTTT,CSVLPTSGSTDTQYF
TRBV19,TRBJ1-2,TRBD1,.,TGTGCCAGTAGCCCTTCGGGGGACAGGGGGTACGGCTACACCTTC,CASSPSGDRGYGYTF
TRBV7-9,TRBJ2-2,.,.,TGTGCCAGCAGCTTGTGGATGGGGAAGGCCGGGGAGCTGTTTTTT,CASSLWMGKAGELFF
TRBV9,TRBJ2-1,.,.,TGTGCCAGCAGCGTAAACAGGGGGGGTAGGTTTGAGCAGTTCTTC,CASSVNRGGRFEQFF
TRBV6-1,TRBJ2-5,TRBD2,.,TGTGCCAGCAGTGGAGGACTAGCGGGGGCGGGGGAGACCCAGTACTTC,CASSGGLAGAGETQYF
TRBV28,TRBJ1-3,.,once,TGTGCCAGCAGGACAGGTTACTCTGGAAACACCATATATTTT,CASRTGYSGNTIYF
TRBV30,TRBJ1-1,.,.,TGTGCCTGGAGTTCTCCCGATGTATGGGGCACTGAAGCTTTCTTT,CAWSSPDVWGTEAFF
TRBV10-1,TRBJ2-7,TRBD1,.,TGCGCCAGCAGCCCCGGGACAGGGTCTCGGCAGTACTTC,CASSPGTGSRQYF
TRBV7-8,TRBJ2-3,TRBD2,.,TGTGCCAGCAGCCTCCGGGAGGGGAGCACAGATACGCAGTATTTT,CASSLREGSTDTQYF
TRBV6-4,TRBJ1-1,.,.,TGTGCCAGCAGTGCTCAACAGAACACTGAAGCTTTCTTT,CASSAQQNTEAFF
TRBV27,TRBJ1-1,.,.,TGTGCCAGCAGTTTCGGGGGGCGGACTGAAGCTTTCTTT,CASSFGGRTEAFF
TRBV15,TRBJ2-5,.,.,TGTGCCACCAGCAGAGAAGGGAAAGAGACCCAGTACTTC,CATSREGKETQYF
TRBV3-1/TRBV3-2,TRBJ2-7,.,.,TGTGCCAGCAGCCCCCACAGGGAGATGGGCGAGCAGTACTTC,CASSPHREMGEQYF
TRBV5-4,TRBJ1-2,.,.,TGTGCCAGCAGCTTGGCCGTAGGGACCCCTTATGGCTACACCTTC,CASSLAVGTPYGYTF
TRBV9,TRBJ2-7,TRBD1,.,TGTGCCAGCAGCGCCGGGACAGGGGGGCGAGAGCAGTACTTC,CASSAGTGGREQYF
TRBV15,TRBJ2-5,.,.,TGTGCCACCAGCCGACTGAGCGGGTCATCTGAAGAGACCCAGTACTTC,CATSRLSGSSEETQYF
TRBV19,TRBJ2-6,.,.,TGTGCCAGTAGTAACAGGGCCGGGGCCAACGTCCTGACTTTC,CASSNRAGANVLTF
TRBV6-4,TRBJ1-1,.,.,TGTGCCAGCAGTCTCGACAGAATGAACACTGAAGCTTTCTTT,CASSLDRMNTEAFF
TRBV19,TRBJ2-1,.,.,TGTGCCAGTAGTACCCTATCCCGAGGAAATGAGCAGTTCTTC,CASSTLSRGNEQFF
TRBV27,TRBJ2-7,.,.,TGTGCCAGCAGTCTTTTGGGGCTCCGCTCCTACGAGCAGTACTTC,CASSLLGLRSYEQYF
TRBV5-1,TRBJ2-2,TRBD1,.,TGCGCCAGCAGCTTGGCCACGACAGGGCGTAGGACCGGGGAGCTGTTTTTT,CASSLATTGRRTGELFF
TRBV12-5,TRBJ2-2,.,.,TGTGCTAGTGGTTTGGGGGGAACAGGGGAGCTGTTTTTT,CASGLGGTGELFF
TRBV7-9,TRBJ1-1,TRBD1,.,TGTGCCAGCAGCTTAGGAGGGACAGGGGAAACTGAAGCTTTCTTT,CASSLGGTGETEAFF
TRBV7-9,TRBJ2-2,.,.,TGTGCCAGCAGCTTTCGACAGACCGGGGAGCTGTTTTTT,CASSFRQTGELFF
TRBV5-1,TRBJ1-2,TRBD1,.,TGCGCCAGCAGCATCAACAGGGGAGCTAACTATGGCTACACCTTC,CASSINRGANYGYTF
TRBV7-3,TRBJ2-5,.,.,TGTGCCAGCAGTGACCGCCGTGGGGAGACCCAGTACTTC,CASSDRRGETQYF
TRBV6-5,TRBJ2-1,.,.,TGTGCCAGCACCGGGGGGGGACAGGCTGGTTATGAGCAGTTCTTC,CASTGGGQAGYEQFF
TRBV6-5,TRBJ1-1,.,once,TGTGCCAGCAGTCCCTCGGGGGCGGGTACTGAAGCTTTCTTT,CASSPSGAGTEAFF
TRBV6-5,TRBJ1-1,.,few,TGTGCCAGCAGTTACTCGAGACATATGAACACTGAAGCTTTCTTT,CASSYSRHMNTEAFF
TRBV5-1,TRBJ2-2,TRBD1,once,TGCGCCAGCGGGGCCGGGACAGGGGTCGCCGGGGAGCTGTTTTTT,CASGAGTGVAGELFF
TRBV5-6,TRBJ2-1,TRBD2,.,TGTGCCAGCAGCGTACTAGCGGGGGCCTACAATGAGCAGTTCTTC,CASSVLAGAYNEQFF
TRBV5-1,TRBJ2-3,.,.,TGCGCCAGCAGCTTGGACCACACAGATACGCAGTATTTT,CASSLDHTDTQYF
TRBV2,TRBJ2-3,.,.,TGTGCCAGCAGCCCCCCGACCTCTAGCACAGATACGCAGTATTTT,CASSPPTSSTDTQYF
TRBV3-1/TRBV3-2,TRBJ2-5,.,.,TGTGCCAGCAGCCTAGAATTCCGGGGGGAGACCCAGTACTTC,CASSLEFRGETQYF
TRBV6-5,TRBJ1-4,.,.,TGTGCCACCTTCAATGAAAAACTGTTTTTT,CATFNEKLFF
TRBV5-1,TRBJ2-7,TRBD1,.,TGCGCCAGCAGCTTGGTACAGGGGACCTACGAGCAGTACTTC,CASSLVQGTYEQYF
TRBV18,TRBJ1-1,.,once,TGTGCCAGCTCACTTACGGACACTGAAGCTTTCTTT,CASSLTDTEAFF
TRBV5-1,TRBJ2-7,.,once,TGCGCCAGCAGCTTGGCCATGGGTAGGTACGAGCAGTACTTC,CASSLAMGRYEQYF
TRBV28,TRBJ2-1,TRBD1,.,TGTGCCAGCAGCGGGACAGGGGGAAAAAATGAGCAGTTCTTC,CASSGTGGKNEQFF
TRBV5-5,TRBJ2-2,TRBD2,.,TGTGCCAGCAGCAGCCTAGCGGGGGAAACCGGGGAGCTGTTTTTT,CASSSLAGETGELFF
TRBV4-1,TRBJ1-2,.,.,TGCGCCAGCAGCCAGGAAGTGGATGTCTATGGCTACACCTTC,CASSQEVDVYGYTF
TRBV6-5,TRBJ1-2,.,.,TGTGCCAGCAGCTCCCCCCAGGGCTATGGCTACACCTTC,CASSSPQGYGYTF
TRBV28,TRBJ1-2,.,.,TGTGCCAGCAGTCCAACTGACTATGGCTACACCTTC,CASSPTDYGYTF
TRBV5-3,TRBJ2-2,.,.,TGTGCCAGAAGCTTGTCTGGGACGGTGAACACCGGGGAGCTGTTTTTT,CARSLSGTVNTGELFF
TRBV28,TRBJ1-6,TRBD1,once,TGTGCCAGCAGTTCGGGACAGGGGGCAGATTCACCCCTCCACTTT,CASSSGQGADSPLHF
TRBV30,TRBJ1-5,.,.,TGTGCCTGGAGTGTAGACGGGAATCAGCCCCAGCATTTT,CAWSVDGNQPQHF
TRBV5-1,TRBJ1-5,.,.,TGCGCCAGCAGCTTGGGACAGAACGAAAATCAGCCCCAGCATTTT,CASSLGQNENQPQHF
TRBV29-1,TRBJ2-7,.,.,TGCAGCGCTCGAATGGGCAGCCGCTACGAGCAGTACTTC,CSARMGSRYEQYF
TRBV9,TRBJ1-1,.,.,TGTGCCAGCAGCGTAGATCCGCTGGGTGAAGCTTTCTTT,CASSVDPLGEAFF
TRBV28,TRBJ1-4,.,.,TGTGCCATCCACGAGGCGGGGGCCACTAATGAAAAACTGTTTTTT,CAIHEAGATNEKLFF
TRBV2,TRBJ1-4,TRBD1,.,TGTGCCAGCATTGAGGACAGGGGGGGAGAAAAACTGTTTTTT,CASIEDRGGEKLFF
TRBV11-2,TRBJ1-1,TRBD1,.,TGTGCCAGCAGCCGGACAGGGGTTAGCACTGAAGCTTTCTTT,CASSRTGVSTEAFF
TRBV6-5,TRBJ1-5,.,.,TGTGCCAGCAGTTACACAGGGAGCCAGCCCCAGCATTTT,CASSYTGSQPQHF
TRBV2,TRBJ1-5,.,.,TGTGCCAGCAGTGAATGGGTGACAGATAGCAATCAGCCCCAGCATTTT,CASSEWVTDSNQPQHF
TRBV9,TRBJ1-5,.,once,TGTGCCAGCAGCGAATCGACTAGCAATCAGCCCCAGCATTTT,CASSESTSNQPQHF
TRBV6-1,TRBJ1-5,.,.,TGTGCCAGCAGTGAAGGGGGGATGCAGGGTCAGCCCCAGCATTTT,CASSEGGMQGQPQHF
TRBV16,TRBJ1-2,.,.,TGTGCCAGCAGCCAATCGTTCAGAGGGACATATGGCTACACCTTC,CASSQSFRGTYGYTF